Following are 5 T cell receptor beta chains from one sample sequenced in a study of regulatory T cells in long-lasting Graves disease. Sample time point: newly diagnosed GD, antithyroid drugs for less than 3 months. PBMC RNA was the source of the TCR library. iRepertoire HTBI primers and Arm-PCR of CDR3 regions built TCR beta libraries. TCRdb itself ran the multiplex PCR reads through MiXCR, one entry per CDR3 protein. The sample records more than 450,000 distinct CDR3 sequences, approximately 12% being singletons. This same sample was also part of a study on T cells in Graves' hyperthyroidism and ophthalmopathy.

This sample comprised peripheral blood mononuclear cells (PBMCs), obtained at new diagnosis, from a patient treated with antithyroid drugs. The receptors originated from a woman aged 25-40 years with Graves disease.

Many counts were recorded for this clonotype. This chain links TRBV20-1 with TRBJ2-3; 11 bases fit TRBD2. The CDR3 is 14 residues long. Per the germline V gene, CDR1 is DFQATT and CDR2 is SNEGSKA (reference sequence). The trim removed 6 bases at V and 2 bases at J, leaving 4 bases unmatched. The CDR3, as DNA: TGCAGTGCCTTACTAGCGGGGGTCACAGATACGCAGTATTTT. As protein: CSALLAGVTDTQYF.

This clonotype has at least ten counts. V gene TRBV18 combines with J gene TRBJ1-6; D remains unclear. Germline CDR1 and CDR2: KGHSH and LQKENI. V was shortened by 2 bases and J by 10 bases, with 9 bases between the two germline ends. This CDR3 region has 13 residues. DNA for the CDR3: TGTGCCAGCTCACCAAACCCGGGCTCACCCCTCCACTTT. Translating gives CASSPNPGSPLHF.

This clonotype was recorded many times. V and J are TRBV6-1 and TRBJ2-3; TRBD2 aligns across 13 bases. The junction had 14 bases not matched to a gene; V was cut back by 5 bases and J by 6 bases. Germline CDR1 reads MNHNS; CDR2 reads SASEGT. This CDR3 is 18 amino acids long. The CDR3 nucleotides read TGTGCCAGCAGTACCTACTTCGGACTAGCGGGAGTGGGCGATACGCAGTATTTT. Encoded protein: CASSTYFGLAGVGDTQYF.

This clonotype was seen at least ten times. The junction departs from germline at one end; a sequencing error may be responsible. The V and J genes are TRBV5-6 and TRBJ1-6; D may be TRBD1 (5 bases). The CDR3 runs to 15 residues. Germline CDR1 SGHDT, CDR2 YYEEEE. The CDR3 loop is CASTEDPGRTDSARF. The CDR3 coding sequence is TGTGCCAGCACCGAAGACCCGGGGCGCACCGATTCAGCTCGCTTT.

This clonotype was counted only a few times. V gene TRBV6-1 combines with J gene TRBJ2-1; 7 bases match TRBD2. V shed 6 bases and J 1 base; nucleotides not matched to a gene: 6. CDR3 length: 15 amino acids. The germline CDR1 and CDR2 sequences are MNHNS and SASEGT. This chain's CDR3 is CASRGLADSYNEQFF. The CDR3 DNA sequence: TGTGCCAGCAGGGGGCTAGCGGATTCCTACAATGAGCAGTTCTTC.